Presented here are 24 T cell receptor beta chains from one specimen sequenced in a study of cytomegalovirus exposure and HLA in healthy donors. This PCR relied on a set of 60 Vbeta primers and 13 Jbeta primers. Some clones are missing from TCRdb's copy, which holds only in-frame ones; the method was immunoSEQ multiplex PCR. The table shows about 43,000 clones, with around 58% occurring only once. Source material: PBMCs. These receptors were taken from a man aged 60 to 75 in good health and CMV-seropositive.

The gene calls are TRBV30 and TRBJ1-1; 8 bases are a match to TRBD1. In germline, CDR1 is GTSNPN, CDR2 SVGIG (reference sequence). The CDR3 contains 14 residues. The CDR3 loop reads CAALSDRVSGGAFF. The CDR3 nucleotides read TGTGCTGCCCTATCGGACAGGGTGTCAGGGGGAGCTTTCTTT.

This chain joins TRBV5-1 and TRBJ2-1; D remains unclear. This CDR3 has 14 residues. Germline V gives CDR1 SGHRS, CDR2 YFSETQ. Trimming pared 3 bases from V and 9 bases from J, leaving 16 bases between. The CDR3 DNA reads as TGCGCCAGCAGCTCCGCCATCCCAATCGGTGAGCAGTTCTTC. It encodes CASSSAIPIGEQFF.

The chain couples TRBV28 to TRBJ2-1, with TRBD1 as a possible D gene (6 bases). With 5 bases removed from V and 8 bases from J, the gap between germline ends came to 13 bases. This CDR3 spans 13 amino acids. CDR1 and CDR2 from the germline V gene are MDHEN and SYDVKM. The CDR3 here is CASSRQASHEQFF. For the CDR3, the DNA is TGTGCCAGCAGTCGACAGGCTTCCCATGAGCAGTTCTTC. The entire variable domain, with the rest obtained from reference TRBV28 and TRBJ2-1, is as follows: DVKVTQSSRYLVKRTGEKVFLECVQDMDHENMFWYRQDPGLGLRLIYFSYDVKMKEKGDIPEGYSVSREKKERFSLILESASTNQTSMYLCASSRQASHEQFFGPGTRLTVL.

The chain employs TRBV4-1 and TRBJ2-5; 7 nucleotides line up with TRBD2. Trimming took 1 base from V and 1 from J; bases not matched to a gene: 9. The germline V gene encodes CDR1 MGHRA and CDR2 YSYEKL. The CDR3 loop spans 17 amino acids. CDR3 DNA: TGCGCCAGCAGCCAAGGGAGGTGGGAGGGCCCCCAAGAGACCCAGTACTTC. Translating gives CASSQGRWEGPQETQYF.

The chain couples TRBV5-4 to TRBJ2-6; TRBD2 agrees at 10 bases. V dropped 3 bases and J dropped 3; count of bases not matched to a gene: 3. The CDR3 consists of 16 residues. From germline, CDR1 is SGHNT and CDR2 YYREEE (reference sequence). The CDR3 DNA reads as TGTGCCAGCAGCTCCGGGACTAGCGTTGGGGCCAACGTCCTGACTTTC. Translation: CASSSGTSVGANVLTF.

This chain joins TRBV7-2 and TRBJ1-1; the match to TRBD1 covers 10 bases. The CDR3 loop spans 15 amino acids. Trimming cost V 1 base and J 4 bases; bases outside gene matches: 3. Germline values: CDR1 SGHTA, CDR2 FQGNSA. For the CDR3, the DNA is TGTGCCAGCAGCTTAGTAGGGGACAGGGGCACTGAAGCTTTCTTT. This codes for CASSLVGDRGTEAFF.

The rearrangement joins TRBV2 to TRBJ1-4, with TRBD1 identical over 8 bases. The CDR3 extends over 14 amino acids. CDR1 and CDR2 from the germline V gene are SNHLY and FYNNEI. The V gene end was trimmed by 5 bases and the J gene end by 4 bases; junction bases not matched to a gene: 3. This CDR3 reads CASSWTGFNEKLFF. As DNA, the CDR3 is TGTGCCAGCAGTTGGACAGGGTTTAATGAAAAACTGTTTTTT.

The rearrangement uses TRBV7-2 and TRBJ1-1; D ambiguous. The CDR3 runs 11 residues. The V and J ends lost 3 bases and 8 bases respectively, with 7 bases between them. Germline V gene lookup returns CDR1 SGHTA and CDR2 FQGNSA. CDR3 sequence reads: CASSLGREAFF. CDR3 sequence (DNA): TGTGCCAGCAGCTTGGGCAGGGAAGCTTTCTTT. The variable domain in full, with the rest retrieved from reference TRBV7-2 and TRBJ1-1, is GAGVSQSPSNKVTEKGKDVELRCDPISGHTALYWYRQSLGQGLEFLIYFQGNSAPDKSGLPSDRFSAERTGGSVSTLTIQRTQQEDSAVYLCASSLGREAFFGQGTRLTVV.

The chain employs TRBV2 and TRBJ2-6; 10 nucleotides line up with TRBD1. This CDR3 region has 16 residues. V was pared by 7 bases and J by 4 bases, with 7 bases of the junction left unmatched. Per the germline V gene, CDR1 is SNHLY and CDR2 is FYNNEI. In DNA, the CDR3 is TGTGCCAGCAATAAGGACAGGGGGTTGGGGGCCAACGTCCTGACTTTC. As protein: CASNKDRGLGANVLTF.

The CDR3 loop reads CASSLPGRAETQYF. The CDR3 region has the DNA TGTGCCAGCAGTTTGCCGGGGAGGGCGGAGACCCAGTACTTC. The J gene is TRBJ2-5, the V gene TRBV28; 7 positions match TRBD2. J was trimmed by 5 bases and V by 3 bases; bases with no gene match: 6. The CDR3 has 14 amino acids. Germline assignment: CDR1 MDHEN and CDR2 SYDVKM.

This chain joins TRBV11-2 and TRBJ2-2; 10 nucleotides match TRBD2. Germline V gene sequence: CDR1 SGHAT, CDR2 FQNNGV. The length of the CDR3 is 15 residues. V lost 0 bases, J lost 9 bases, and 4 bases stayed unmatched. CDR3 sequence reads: CASSLDGTSGRELFF. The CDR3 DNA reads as TGTGCCAGCAGCTTAGACGGAACTAGCGGGAGGGAGCTGTTTTTT. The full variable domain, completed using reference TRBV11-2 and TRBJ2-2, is EAGVAQSPRYKIIEKRQSVAFWCNPISGHATLYWYQQILGQGPKLLIQFQNNGVVDDSQLPKDRFSAERLKGVDSTLKIQPAKLEDSAVYLCASSLDGTSGRELFFGEGSRLTVL.

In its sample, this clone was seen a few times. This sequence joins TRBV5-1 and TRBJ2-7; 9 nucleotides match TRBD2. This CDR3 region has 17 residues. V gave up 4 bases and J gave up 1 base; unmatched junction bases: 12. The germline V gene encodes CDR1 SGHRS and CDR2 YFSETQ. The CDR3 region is CASSPGREGPKSYEQYF. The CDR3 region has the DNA TGCGCCAGCAGCCCCGGGCGGGAGGGACCTAAATCCTACGAGCAGTACTTC.

The CDR3: CSVVGRTSTDTQYF. In nucleotides, the CDR3 is TGCAGCGTTGTTGGCCGGACTAGCACAGATACGCAGTATTTT. The V call is TRBV29-1, the J call TRBJ2-3, with a possible D match to TRBD2 (5 bases). The CDR3 loop spans 14 amino acids. Trimming removed 4 bases at V and 0 bases at J, with 11 bases between. Per germline, CDR1 SQVTM and CDR2 ANQGSEA.

The CDR3 sequence: CASSPRTSGSANEQFF. In nucleotides, the CDR3 is TGTGCCAGCAGCCCAAGGACTAGCGGGAGTGCAAATGAGCAGTTCTTC. This rearrangement joins TRBV7-2 to TRBJ2-1, with 13 positions matching TRBD2. Looked up from germline, CDR1 is SGHTA and CDR2 is FQGNSA. V dropped 5 bases and J dropped 7; count of bases not matched to a gene: 8. The CDR3 spans 16 residues.

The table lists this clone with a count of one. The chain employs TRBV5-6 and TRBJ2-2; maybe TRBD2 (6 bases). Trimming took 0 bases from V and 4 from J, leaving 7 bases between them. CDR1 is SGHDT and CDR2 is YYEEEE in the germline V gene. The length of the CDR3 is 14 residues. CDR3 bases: TGTGCCAGCAGCTTGGTGGGGGGCACCGGGGAGCTGTTTTTT. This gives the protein CASSLVGGTGELFF.

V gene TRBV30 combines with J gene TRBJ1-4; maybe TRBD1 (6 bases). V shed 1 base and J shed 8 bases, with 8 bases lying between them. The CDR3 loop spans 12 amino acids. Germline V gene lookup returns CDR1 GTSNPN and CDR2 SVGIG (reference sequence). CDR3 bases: TGTGCCTGGAGTGGGGGACAAGAAAAACTGTTTTTT. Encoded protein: CAWSGGQEKLFF. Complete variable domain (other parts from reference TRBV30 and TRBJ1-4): SQTIHQWPATLVQPVGSPLSLECTVEGTSNPNLYWYRQAAGRGLQLLFYSVGIGQISSEVPQNLSASRPQDRQFILSSKKLLLSDSGFYLCAWSGGQEKLFFGSGTQLSVL.

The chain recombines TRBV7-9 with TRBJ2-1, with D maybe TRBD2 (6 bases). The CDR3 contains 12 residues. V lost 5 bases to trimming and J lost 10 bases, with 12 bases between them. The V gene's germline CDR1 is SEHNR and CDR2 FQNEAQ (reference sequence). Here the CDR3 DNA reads TGTGCCAGCAGCCCGGGACTGTACGAGCAGTTCTTC. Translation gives CASSPGLYEQFF.

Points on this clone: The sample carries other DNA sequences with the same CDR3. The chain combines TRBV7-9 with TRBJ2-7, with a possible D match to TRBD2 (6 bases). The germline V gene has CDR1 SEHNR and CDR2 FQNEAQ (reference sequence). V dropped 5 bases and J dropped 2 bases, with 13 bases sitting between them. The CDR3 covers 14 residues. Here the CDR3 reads CASSSPGLAYEQYF. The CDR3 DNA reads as TGTGCCAGCAGCAGCCCGGGACTGGCCTACGAGCAGTACTTC.

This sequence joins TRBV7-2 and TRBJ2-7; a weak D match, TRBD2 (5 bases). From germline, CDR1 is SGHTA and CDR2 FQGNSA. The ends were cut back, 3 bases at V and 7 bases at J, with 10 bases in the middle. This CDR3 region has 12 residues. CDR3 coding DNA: TGTGCCAGCAGCTTTTCCCGGGGTGAGCAGTACTTC. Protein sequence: CASSFSRGEQYF.

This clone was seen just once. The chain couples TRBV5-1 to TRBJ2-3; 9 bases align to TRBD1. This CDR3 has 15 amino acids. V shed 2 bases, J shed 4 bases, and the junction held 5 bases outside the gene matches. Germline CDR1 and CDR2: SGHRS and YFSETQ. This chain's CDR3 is CASSLGQGRADTQYF. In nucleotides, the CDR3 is TGCGCCAGCAGCTTAGGACAGGGGCGGGCAGATACGCAGTATTTT.

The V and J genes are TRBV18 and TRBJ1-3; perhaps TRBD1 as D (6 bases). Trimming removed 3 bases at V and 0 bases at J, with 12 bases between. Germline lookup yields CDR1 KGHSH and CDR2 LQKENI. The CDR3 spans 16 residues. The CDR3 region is CASSPSWDNSGNTIYF. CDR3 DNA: TGTGCCAGCTCACCTAGTTGGGACAACTCTGGAAACACCATATATTTT.

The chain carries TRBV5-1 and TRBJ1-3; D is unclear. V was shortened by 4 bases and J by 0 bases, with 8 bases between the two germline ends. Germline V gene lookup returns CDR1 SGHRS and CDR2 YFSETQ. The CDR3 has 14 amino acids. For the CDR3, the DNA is TGCGCCAGCAGCGAAAGCGGCTCTGGAAACACCATATATTTT. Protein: CASSESGSGNTIYF.

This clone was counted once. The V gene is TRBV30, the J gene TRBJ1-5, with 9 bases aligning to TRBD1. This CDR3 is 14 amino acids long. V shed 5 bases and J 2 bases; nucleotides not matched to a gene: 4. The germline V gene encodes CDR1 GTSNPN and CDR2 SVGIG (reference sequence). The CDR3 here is CAWDRGIGNQPQHF. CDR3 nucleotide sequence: TGTGCCTGGGACAGGGGGATAGGCAATCAGCCCCAGCATTTT.

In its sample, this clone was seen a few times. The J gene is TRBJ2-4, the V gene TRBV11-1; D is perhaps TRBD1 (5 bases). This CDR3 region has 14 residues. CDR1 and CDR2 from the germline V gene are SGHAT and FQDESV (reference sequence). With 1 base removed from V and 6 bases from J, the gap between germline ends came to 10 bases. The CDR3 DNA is TGTGCCAGCAGCTTAGGCAGGGATGGAAACATTCAGTACTTC. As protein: CASSLGRDGNIQYF.